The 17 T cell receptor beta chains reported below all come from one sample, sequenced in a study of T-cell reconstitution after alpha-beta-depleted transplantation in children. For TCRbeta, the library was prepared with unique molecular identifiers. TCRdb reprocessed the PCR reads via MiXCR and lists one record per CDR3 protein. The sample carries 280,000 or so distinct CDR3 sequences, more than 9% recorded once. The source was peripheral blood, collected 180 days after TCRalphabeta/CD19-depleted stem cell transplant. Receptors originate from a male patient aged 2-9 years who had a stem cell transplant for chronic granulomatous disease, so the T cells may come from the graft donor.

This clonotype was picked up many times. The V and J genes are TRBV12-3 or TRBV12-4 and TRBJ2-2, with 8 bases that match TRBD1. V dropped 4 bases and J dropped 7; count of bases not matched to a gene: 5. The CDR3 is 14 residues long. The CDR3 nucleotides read TGTGCCAGCAGTTCGGCAGGGGGCATCGGGGAGCTGTTTTTT. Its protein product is CASSSAGGIGELFF.

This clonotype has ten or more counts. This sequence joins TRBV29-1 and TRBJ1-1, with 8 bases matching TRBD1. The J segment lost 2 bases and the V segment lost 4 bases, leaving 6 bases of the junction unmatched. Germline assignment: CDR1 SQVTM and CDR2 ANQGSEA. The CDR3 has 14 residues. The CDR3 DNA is TGCAGCGTTGCAGGGGGCGCCTTTAACACTGAAGCTTTCTTT. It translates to CSVAGGAFNTEAFF.

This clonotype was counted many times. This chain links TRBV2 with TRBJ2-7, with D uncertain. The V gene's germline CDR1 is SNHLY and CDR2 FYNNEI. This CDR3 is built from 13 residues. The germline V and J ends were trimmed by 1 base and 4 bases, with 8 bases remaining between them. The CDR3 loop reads CASSEGFKYEQYF. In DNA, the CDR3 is TGTGCCAGCAGTGAAGGTTTTAAATACGAGCAGTACTTC.

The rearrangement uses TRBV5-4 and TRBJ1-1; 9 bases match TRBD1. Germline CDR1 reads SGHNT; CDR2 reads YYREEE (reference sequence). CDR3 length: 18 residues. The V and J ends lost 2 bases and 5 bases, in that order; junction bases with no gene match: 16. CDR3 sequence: CASSLWRPYRGRETEAFF. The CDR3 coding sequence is TGTGCCAGCAGCTTATGGAGGCCATACAGGGGGCGAGAGACTGAAGCTTTCTTT.

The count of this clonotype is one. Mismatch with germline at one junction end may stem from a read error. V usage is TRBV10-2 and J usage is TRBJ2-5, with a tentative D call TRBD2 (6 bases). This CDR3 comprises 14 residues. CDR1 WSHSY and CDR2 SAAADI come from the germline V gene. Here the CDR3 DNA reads TGCGCCAGCAGCCGGAGGGGTTCCCAAGAGACCAAGTACTTC. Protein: CASSRRGSQETKYF.

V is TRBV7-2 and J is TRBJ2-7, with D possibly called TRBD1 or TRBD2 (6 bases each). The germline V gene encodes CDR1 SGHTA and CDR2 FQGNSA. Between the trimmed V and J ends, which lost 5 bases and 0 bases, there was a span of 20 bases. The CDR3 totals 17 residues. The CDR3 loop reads CASSPGRDNLISYEQYF. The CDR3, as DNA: TGTGCCAGCAGCCCCGGGCGGGACAATCTTATCTCCTACGAGCAGTACTTC.

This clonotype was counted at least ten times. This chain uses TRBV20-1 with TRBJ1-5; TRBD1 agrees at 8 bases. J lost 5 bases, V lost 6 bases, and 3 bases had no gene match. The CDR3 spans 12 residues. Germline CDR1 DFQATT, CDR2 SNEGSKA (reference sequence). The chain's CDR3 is CSAGQGDQPQHF. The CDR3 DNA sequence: TGCAGTGCCGGACAGGGAGATCAGCCCCAGCATTTT.

The CDR3 DNA reads as TGCGCCAGCAGCACCACCCGAGCGGGCAGCTACAATGAGCAGTTCTTC. The encoded protein is CASSTTRAGSYNEQFF. The chain combines TRBV10-2 with TRBJ2-1, with D maybe TRBD2 (6 bases). Deletions cut 6 bases from V and 3 bases from J, with 18 bases between. Germline-derived CDR1 and CDR2 are WSHSY and SAAADI. CDR3 size: 16 residues.

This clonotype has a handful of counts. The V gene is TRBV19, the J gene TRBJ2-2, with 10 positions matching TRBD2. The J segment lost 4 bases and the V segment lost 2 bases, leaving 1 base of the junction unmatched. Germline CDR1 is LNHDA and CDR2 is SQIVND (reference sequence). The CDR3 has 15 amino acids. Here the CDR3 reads CASSILAGATGELFF. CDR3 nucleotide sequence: TGTGCCAGTAGTATACTAGCGGGAGCCACCGGGGAGCTGTTTTTT. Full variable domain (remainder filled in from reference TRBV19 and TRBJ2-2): DGGITQSPKYLFRKEGQNVTLSCEQNLNHDAMYWYRQDPGQGLRLIYYSQIVNDFQKGDIAEGYSVSREKKESFPLTVTSAQKNPTAFYLCASSILAGATGELFFGEGSRLTVL.

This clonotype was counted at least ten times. This CDR3 is CSAPWTDTDTQYF. As DNA, the CDR3 is TGCAGTGCCCCGTGGACAGACACAGATACGCAGTATTTT. The chain has TRBV20-1 and TRBJ2-3; D is perhaps TRBD1 (6 bases). Germline lookup yields CDR1 DFQATT and CDR2 SNEGSKA (reference sequence). The V gene lost 6 bases and the J gene lost 2 bases, with 12 bases spanning the gap. The CDR3 covers 13 residues.

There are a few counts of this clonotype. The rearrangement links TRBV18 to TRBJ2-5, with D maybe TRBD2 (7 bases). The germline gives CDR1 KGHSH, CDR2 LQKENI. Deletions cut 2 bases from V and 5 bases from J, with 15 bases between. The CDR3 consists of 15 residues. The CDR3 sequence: CASSPFPRGGETQYF. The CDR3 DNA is TGTGCCAGCTCACCATTCCCCAGGGGAGGGGAGACCCAGTACTTC. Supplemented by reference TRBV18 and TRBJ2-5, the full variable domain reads NAGVMQNPRHLVRRRGQEARLRCSPMKGHSHVYWYRQLPEEGLKFMVYLQKENIIDESGMPKERFSAEFPKEGPSILRIQQVVRGDSAAYFCASSPFPRGGETQYFGPGTRLLVL.

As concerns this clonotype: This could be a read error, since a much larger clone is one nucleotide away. As DNA, the CDR3 is TGTGCCAGCAGCACAACAGGGGGGACTGAAGTTTTCTTT. Translated, it gives CASSTTGGTEVFF. The genes are TRBV7-3 and TRBJ1-1; 8 bases are a match to TRBD1. CDR3 size: 13 residues. Germline assignment: CDR1 SGHTA and CDR2 FQGTGA.

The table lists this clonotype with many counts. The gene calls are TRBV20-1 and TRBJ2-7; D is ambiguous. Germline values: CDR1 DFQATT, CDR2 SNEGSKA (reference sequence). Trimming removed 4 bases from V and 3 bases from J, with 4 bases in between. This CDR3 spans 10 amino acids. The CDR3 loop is CSATLYEQYF. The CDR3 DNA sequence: TGCAGTGCTACACTCTACGAGCAGTACTTC.

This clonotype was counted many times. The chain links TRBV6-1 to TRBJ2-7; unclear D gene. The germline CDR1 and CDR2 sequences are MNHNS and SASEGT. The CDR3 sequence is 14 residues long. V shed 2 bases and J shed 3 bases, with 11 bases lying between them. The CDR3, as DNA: TGTGCCAGCAGTGAATGGGGTGGCGGCTACGAGCAGTACTTC. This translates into CASSEWGGGYEQYF.

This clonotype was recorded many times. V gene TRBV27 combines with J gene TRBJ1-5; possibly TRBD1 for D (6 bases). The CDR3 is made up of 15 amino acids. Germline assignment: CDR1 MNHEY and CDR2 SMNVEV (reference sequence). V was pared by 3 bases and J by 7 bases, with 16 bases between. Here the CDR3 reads CASSFGGVEGQPQHF. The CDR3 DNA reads TGTGCCAGCAGTTTTGGGGGCGTGGAAGGACAGCCCCAGCATTTT.

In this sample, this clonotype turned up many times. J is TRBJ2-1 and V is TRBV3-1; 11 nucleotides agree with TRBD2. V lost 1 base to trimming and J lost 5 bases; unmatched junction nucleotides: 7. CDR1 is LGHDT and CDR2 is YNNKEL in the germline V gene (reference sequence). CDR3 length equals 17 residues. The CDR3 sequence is CASSQGLAGPRDNEQFF. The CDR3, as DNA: TGTGCCAGCAGCCAAGGACTAGCGGGACCGAGGGACAATGAGCAGTTCTTC.

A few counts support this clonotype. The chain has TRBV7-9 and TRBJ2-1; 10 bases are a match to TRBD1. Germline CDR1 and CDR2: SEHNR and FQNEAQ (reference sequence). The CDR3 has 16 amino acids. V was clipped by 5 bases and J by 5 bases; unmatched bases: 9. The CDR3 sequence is CASSVPTGGANNEQFF. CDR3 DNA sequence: TGTGCCAGCAGCGTGCCGACAGGGGGCGCTAACAATGAGCAGTTCTTC.